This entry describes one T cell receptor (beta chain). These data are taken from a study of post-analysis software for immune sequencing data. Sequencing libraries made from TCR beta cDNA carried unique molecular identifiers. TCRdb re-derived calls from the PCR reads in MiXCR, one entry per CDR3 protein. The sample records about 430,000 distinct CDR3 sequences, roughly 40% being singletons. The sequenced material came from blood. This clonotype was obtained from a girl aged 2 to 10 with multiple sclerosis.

The chain's CDR3 is CSAPRLGGTQNEKLFF. DNA for the CDR3: TGCAGTGCTCCCCGTCTTGGTGGGACACAGAATGAAAAACTGTTTTTT. The chain joins TRBV20-1 to TRBJ1-4, with TRBD1 as a possible D gene (6 bases). CDR3 length equals 16 residues. V lost 5 bases, J lost 5 bases, and 21 bases lay in between. Germline V gene data show CDR1 as DFQATT and CDR2 as SNEGSKA (reference sequence).